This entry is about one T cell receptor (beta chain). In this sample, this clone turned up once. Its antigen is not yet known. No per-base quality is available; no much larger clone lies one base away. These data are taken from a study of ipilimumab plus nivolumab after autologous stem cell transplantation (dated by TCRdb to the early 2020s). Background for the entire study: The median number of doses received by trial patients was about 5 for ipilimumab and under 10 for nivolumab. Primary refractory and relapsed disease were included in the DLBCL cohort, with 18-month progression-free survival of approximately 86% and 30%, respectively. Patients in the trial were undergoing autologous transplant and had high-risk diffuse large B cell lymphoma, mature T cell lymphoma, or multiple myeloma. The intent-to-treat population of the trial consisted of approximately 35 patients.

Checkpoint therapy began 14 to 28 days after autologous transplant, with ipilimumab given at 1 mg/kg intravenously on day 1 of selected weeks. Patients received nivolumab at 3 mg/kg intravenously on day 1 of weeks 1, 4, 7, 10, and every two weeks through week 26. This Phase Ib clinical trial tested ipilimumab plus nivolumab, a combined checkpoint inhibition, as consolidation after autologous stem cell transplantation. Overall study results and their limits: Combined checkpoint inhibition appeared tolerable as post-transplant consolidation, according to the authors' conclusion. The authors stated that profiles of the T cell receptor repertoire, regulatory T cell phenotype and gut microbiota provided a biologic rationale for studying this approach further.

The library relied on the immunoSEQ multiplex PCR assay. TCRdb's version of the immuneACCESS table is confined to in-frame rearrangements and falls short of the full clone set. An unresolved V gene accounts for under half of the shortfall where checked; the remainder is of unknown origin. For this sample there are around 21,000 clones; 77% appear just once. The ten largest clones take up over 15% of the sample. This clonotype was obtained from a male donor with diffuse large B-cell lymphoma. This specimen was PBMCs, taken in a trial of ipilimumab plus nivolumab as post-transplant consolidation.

The CDR3 sequence is CASSWTGGSKETQYF. The DNA sequence is as follows: TGTGCCAGCAGCTGGACAGGAGGATCTAAAGAGACCCAGTACTTC. The chain was built from TRBV7-9 and TRBJ2-5; 7 central bases correspond to TRBD1. CDR1 and CDR2 are read off the germline V gene (reference sequence) as SEHNR and FQNEAQ. From its cysteine to its phenylalanine, the CDR3 spans 15 amino acids. Solely the CDR3 DNA is kept, with 45 bases framed from the first base. The germline V and J ends show losses of 4 bases and 3 bases respectively, and no gene match explains 8 bases of the junction.